These 12 T cell receptor beta chains originate from one sample sequenced in a study of T cells in Graves' hyperthyroidism and ophthalmopathy. The source material, RNA transcripts, was used to amplify TCR beta CDR3 regions. With the HTBI primer set, the TCR CDR3 went through a first round of RT-PCR. A single record per CDR3 protein comes from TCRdb applying MiXCR to the multiplex PCR reads. The top ten clones hold about a sixth of a sample with about 690,000 distinct CDR3 sequences, around a sixth of them seen once. Specimen: blood. The receptors were sampled from a man over 45 with Graves' hyperthyroidism.

This clonotype was picked up many times. The chain links TRBV11-2 to TRBJ1-6, with no clear D. The CDR3 runs to 13 residues. Germline-derived CDR1 and CDR2 are SGHAT and FQNNGV. Trimming cost V 3 bases and J 7 bases, with 7 bases left between them. CDR3 nucleotides: TGTGCCAGCAGCTTTTCTGGGAATTCACCCCTCCACTTT. It yields the protein CASSFSGNSPLHF.

This clonotype was seen many times. V gene TRBV28 combines with J gene TRBJ1-2; D not resolved. Trimming shortened V by 4 bases and J by 7 bases, and 16 bases separated the two germline ends. The CDR3 has 14 residues. The germline V gene encodes CDR1 MDHEN and CDR2 SYDVKM. The CDR3 spells CASSSSASPGGYTF. The CDR3, as DNA: TGTGCCAGCAGTTCATCCGCCTCGCCGGGTGGCTACACCTTC.

This clonotype has ten or more counts. CDR3 DNA sequence: TGTGCCAGCAGCTTAGGATGGTCCGGGGAGCTGTTTTTT. Translated: CASSLGWSGELFF. The chain has TRBV7-2 and TRBJ2-2; D unclear. In germline, CDR1 is SGHTA, CDR2 FQGNSA. Trimming pared 1 base from V and 6 bases from J, leaving 6 bases between. This CDR3 has 13 amino acids.

The rearrangement links TRBV7-8 to TRBJ2-5; unclear D gene. V lost 2 bases and J lost 4, with 11 bases in between. This CDR3 has 14 residues. Germline values: CDR1 SGHVS, CDR2 FQNEAQ. The CDR3 region is CASSLTYSLETQYF. The CDR3 DNA follows: TGTGCCAGCAGCTTAACTTATTCCTTAGAGACCCAGTACTTC.

The rearrangement uses TRBV30 and TRBJ2-7, with 12 bases lining up with TRBD1. Germline V CDR1 and CDR2: GTSNPN, SVGIG (reference sequence). The CDR3 has 13 amino acids. The V gene end was trimmed by 5 bases and the J gene end by 6 bases; junction bases not matched to a gene: 5. The CDR3 reads CAWDGTGGSEQYF. The CDR3, as DNA: TGTGCCTGGGACGGGACAGGGGGCTCCGAGCAGTACTTC.

This clonotype was counted at least ten times. The V gene is TRBV28, the J gene TRBJ2-7, with TRBD2 identical over 8 bases. CDR1 and CDR2 from the germline V gene are MDHEN and SYDVKM. V lost 0 bases to trimming and J lost 2 bases; unmatched junction nucleotides: 3. The CDR3 has 15 residues. CDR3 nucleotides: TGTGCCAGCAGTTTATGGACTAGCGAAGCCTACGAGCAGTACTTC. Its translation is CASSLWTSEAYEQYF.

This clonotype was observed many times. CDR3 amino acids: CASSWGGGPQYEQYF. CDR3 DNA sequence: TGTGCCAGCAGCTGGGGTGGGGGACCCCAGTACGAGCAGTACTTC. The J gene is TRBJ2-7, the V gene TRBV7-2; D assignment may be TRBD1 or TRBD2 (5 bases each). CDR1 and CDR2 from the germline V gene are SGHTA and FQGNSA. The CDR3 sequence is 15 residues long. V lost 4 bases and J lost 4, with 17 bases in between.

This clonotype was seen more than once but under ten times. The genes are TRBV7-8 and TRBJ2-7, with TRBD2 matching over 7 bases. Germline CDR1 is SGHVS and CDR2 is FQNEAQ. This CDR3 comprises 14 residues. J was trimmed by 2 bases and V by 4 bases; bases with no gene match: 5. The CDR3 DNA follows: TGTGCCAGCAGCTCGGGACTACCACCCTACGAGCAGTACTTC. Its protein is CASSSGLPPYEQYF.

This clonotype showed up many times. CDR3 in amino acids: CATSAWGQGTDTQYF. In nucleotides, the CDR3 is TGTGCCACCAGTGCTTGGGGACAGGGTACAGATACGCAGTATTTT. The chain joins TRBV24-1 to TRBJ2-3; 9 nucleotides align to TRBD1. This CDR3 comprises 15 residues. The V gene end was trimmed by 5 bases and the J gene end by 3 bases; junction bases not matched to a gene: 5. The germline V gene has CDR1 KGHDR and CDR2 SFDVKD.

This clonotype was recorded many times. The CDR3 DNA reads as TGTGCCAGCAGTTTAGGACAGATGGGATACGAGCAGTACTTC. This gives the protein CASSLGQMGYEQYF. The chain recombines TRBV12-3 or TRBV12-4 with TRBJ2-7; maybe TRBD1 (5 bases). V lost 1 base, J lost 4 bases, and 11 bases lay in between. This CDR3 has 14 amino acids.

This clonotype was picked up many times. The chain joins TRBV28 to TRBJ2-7, with D possibly matching TRBD2 (6 bases). Germline V gene data show CDR1 as MDHEN and CDR2 as SYDVKM. V was cut by 2 bases and J by 5 bases, with 7 bases left in between. The CDR3 is made up of 12 amino acids. The CDR3 region has the DNA TGTGCCAGCAGTTTAGGGGGGAACGAGCAGTACTTC. Its translation: CASSLGGNEQYF.

V usage is TRBV5-6 and J usage is TRBJ1-1, with D uncertain. This CDR3 comprises 16 residues. Trimming pared 1 base from V and 6 bases from J, leaving 19 bases between. Germline V lookup: CDR1 SGHDT, CDR2 YYEEEE. The CDR3 nucleotides are TGTGCCAGCAGCTTGTCTAAGGCAGGCTCAAGCCCTGAAGCTTTCTTT. Its translation: CASSLSKAGSSPEAFF.